This T cell receptor (beta chain) was documented in a study of T-cell memory formation after mild COVID-19. Germline lookup yields CDR1 SEHNR and CDR2 FQNEAQ (reference sequence). The CDR3 has 12 amino acids. V was clipped by 3 bases and J by 5 bases, with 8 bases between them. TCRdb reprocessed the 5' RACE reads via MiXCR and lists one record per CDR3 protein. The table lists just over 400,000 distinct CDR3 sequences, 23% of them singletons. General study findings and limits: The CD4+ clones that contracted clustered mainly within CM and EM, and the CD8+ clones concentrated in EMRA.

As concerns this clonotype: Its antigen is undetermined.

The sequencing sample was made of PBMCs or a T cell subset sorted from them (not recorded which). The rearrangement uses TRBV7-9 and TRBJ2-7; D gene ambiguous. The clonotype was recovered from an adult woman who had mild COVID-19 (a few samples of this study predate the infection). Cell type and time point are not known. DNA for the CDR3: TGTGCCAGCAGCTTTGCCCTCGACGAGCAGTACTTC. Translated, it gives CASSFALDEQYF. Filled out from reference TRBV7-9 and TRBJ2-7, the complete variable domain reads DTGVSQNPRHKITKRGQNVTFRCDPISEHNRLYWYRQTLGQGPEFLTYFQNEAQLEKSRLLSDRFSAERPKGSFSTLEIQRTEQGDSAMYLCASSFALDEQYFGPGTRLTVT.